This note documents a single T cell receptor (beta chain) sequence. This sample was included in a study of Graves' ophthalmopathy and Graves' hyperthyroidism. This CDR3 is built from 13 residues. In germline, CDR1 is SQVTM, CDR2 ANQGSEA. Trimming took off 1 base at V and 1 base at J, with 7 bases between the two ends. The TCR beta CDR3 regions underwent amplification from RNA transcripts. Scientists carried out first-round RT-PCR using HTBI primers and then a second-round multiplex PCR. TCRdb passed the multiplex PCR reads through MiXCR, listing each CDR3 protein once. Of just over 600,000 distinct CDR3 sequences in the sample, over 20% were seen once.

V usage is TRBV29-1 and J usage is TRBJ1-1; D call uncertain. The sample taken for sequencing was peripheral blood. This TCR came from a woman in her late teens or twenties with stable Graves' hyperthyroidism. Some clones in this sample may be carry-over from other donors' samples. The CDR3 DNA reads TGCAGCGTTGAAGTGAGGAAGAACACTGAAGCTTTCTTT. Protein sequence: CSVEVRKNTEAFF.